A selection of T cell receptor beta chains follows, all from one sample in a study of beta chain features in type 1 diabetes. The repertoire was sequenced with immunoSEQ multiplex PCR; TCRdb's copy has only in-frame clones and lacks some. The sample has 300,000 to 400,000 clones, 6.5% to 10% seen once. Specimen: central memory CD4+ T cells from blood. The receptors come from a woman in her late teens or twenties in good health. Each CDR3 is given with its conserved first and last residue. D genes are given only for firm matches. Clone size is stated in some rows and not others, as once, few, many or a class when expanded.

j_gene	v_gene	d_gene	abundance	len	CDR3aa	CDR3nt
TRBJ2-5	TRBV4-3	TRBD2	few	16	CASSQDTLAGEETQYF	TGCGCCAGCAGCCAAGATACGCTAGCGGGGGAAGAGACCCAGTACTTC
TRBJ2-2	TRBV7-3	TRBD2	-	13	CASSLSGGGELFF	TGTGCCAGCAGCTTATCGGGAGGAGGGGAGCTGTTTTTT
TRBJ1-1	TRBV5-5	TRBD1	few	14	CASSSQGGNTEAFF	TGTGCCAGCAGCTCACAGGGGGGGAACACTGAAGCTTTCTTT
TRBJ1-1	TRBV11-2	-	few	13	CASSPGQHTEAFF	TGTGCCAGCAGCCCCGGACAACACACTGAAGCTTTCTTT
TRBJ1-5	TRBV6-6	-	-	13	CASMEVSNQPQHF	TGTGCCAGCATGGAAGTGTCAAATCAGCCCCAGCATTTT
TRBJ2-3	TRBV28	-	-	15	CASSFSSGSPDTQYF	TGTGCCAGCAGTTTTTCCAGCGGGTCGCCGGATACGCAGTATTTT
TRBJ1-1	TRBV2	-	few	14	CASSTRGWDTEAFF	TGTGCCAGCAGCACCAGGGGTTGGGACACTGAAGCTTTCTTT
TRBJ2-1	TRBV5-4	-	-	15	CASSLALSSYNEQFF	TGTGCCAGCAGCTTGGCCCTGAGCTCCTACAATGAGCAGTTCTTC
TRBJ1-1	TRBV6-1	TRBD1	-	12	CASGQGYTEAFF	TGTGCCAGCGGACAGGGTTACACTGAAGCTTTCTTT
TRBJ2-2	TRBV5-1	TRBD1	many	14	CASSADTGGGELFF	TGCGCCAGCAGCGCCGACACAGGGGGCGGGGAGCTGTTTTTT
TRBJ1-2	TRBV4-1	-	-	13	CASSQVLGGGYTF	TGCGCCAGCAGCCAAGTTCTTGGGGGTGGCTACACCTTC
TRBJ2-1	TRBV5-4	-	many	13	CASKTPGVDEQFF	TGTGCCAGCAAAACTCCGGGCGTGGATGAGCAGTTCTTC
TRBJ2-7	TRBV6-1	-	-	13	CASSEMLGYEQYF	TGTGCCAGCAGTGAAATGTTGGGTTACGAGCAGTACTTC
TRBJ1-1	TRBV5-4	-	few	14	CASRRFDGNTEAFF	TGTGCCAGCCGCCGGTTTGACGGTAACACTGAAGCTTTCTTT
TRBJ2-7	TRBV6-5	-	-	14	CASASAGFDYEQYF	TGTGCCAGCGCCTCCGCAGGCTTTGATTACGAGCAGTACTTC
TRBJ1-2	TRBV18	TRBD1	-	15	CASSPLTGERSGYTF	TGTGCCAGCTCACCGCTTACAGGGGAGCGGAGCGGCTACACCTTC
TRBJ2-6	TRBV5-1	-	many	15	CASSLFPTGANVLTF	TGCGCCAGCAGCTTGTTTCCTACTGGGGCCAACGTCCTGACTTTC
TRBJ2-3	TRBV6-1	-	-	16	CASSDHRDTRADTQYF	TGTGCCAGCAGTGACCACAGGGACACGCGGGCCGATACGCAGTATTTT
TRBJ2-1	TRBV11-2	TRBD1	many	15	CASSLSGTGGPQQFF	TGTGCCAGCAGCTTGTCCGGGACAGGGGGCCCTCAGCAGTTCTTC
TRBJ2-5	TRBV7-8	-	-	14	CASSTGGGQETQYF	TGTGCCAGCAGCACAGGGGGGGGCCAAGAGACCCAGTACTTC
TRBJ2-1	TRBV25-1	TRBD2	-	16	CASSEYFGTTNNEQFF	TGTGCCAGCAGTGAATACTTCGGGACTACCAACAATGAGCAGTTCTTC
TRBJ1-2	TRBV6-5	TRBD1	-	15	CASSYSTGGRAGYTF	TGTGCCAGCAGTTACTCGACAGGGGGCCGTGCGGGCTACACCTTC
TRBJ2-2	TRBV7-2	-	-	16	CASSPGGMKRAGELFF	TGTGCCAGCAGCCCCGGCGGAATGAAGCGGGCCGGGGAGCTGTTTTTT
TRBJ2-1	TRBV29-1	TRBD2	-	15	CSVVPSSGRYNEQFF	TGCAGCGTTGTCCCCTCGAGCGGGAGATACAATGAGCAGTTCTTC
TRBJ2-6	TRBV5-6	-	-	16	CASSLWWPSGANVLTF	TGTGCCAGCAGCTTGTGGTGGCCCTCTGGGGCCAACGTCCTGACTTTC
TRBJ2-7	TRBV7-2	-	-	15	CASSLAASQLYEQYF	TGTGCCAGCAGCTTAGCTGCCTCCCAGCTGTACGAGCAGTACTTC
TRBJ2-7	TRBV27	TRBD1	few	13	CAAGPRGSGKQYF	TGTGCCGCTGGGCCCAGGGGGAGTGGGAAGCAGTACTTC
TRBJ1-5	TRBV28	TRBD1	-	14	CASSRRQGRQPQHF	TGTGCCAGCAGTAGACGACAGGGGAGGCAGCCCCAGCATTTT
TRBJ2-1	TRBV6-5	TRBD2	few	15	CASSLTGRQYNEQFF	TGTGCCAGCAGCCTTACCGGGAGGCAGTACAATGAGCAGTTCTTC
TRBJ2-1	TRBV28	-	-	13	CASRHPTYNEQFF	TGTGCCAGCAGACATCCGACCTACAATGAGCAGTTCTTC
TRBJ2-3	TRBV5-1	-	-	16	CASSLGGDWSTDTQYF	TGCGCCAGCAGCTTGGGTGGGGATTGGAGCACAGATACGCAGTATTTT
TRBJ2-7	TRBV4-2	TRBD2	many	15	CASSRGTSGNYEQYF	TGTGCCAGCAGCCGCGGGACTAGCGGGAACTACGAGCAGTACTTC
TRBJ2-5	TRBV28	-	few	12	CASTASRETQYF	TGTGCCAGCACCGCGTCTAGGGAGACCCAGTACTTC
TRBJ1-4	TRBV18	-	-	16	CASSPFGSATNEKLFF	TGTGCCAGCTCACCATTTGGGTCTGCAACTAATGAAAAACTGTTTTTT
TRBJ2-7	TRBV28	TRBD1	few	17	CASRPRTGGRRSSEQYF	TGTGCCAGCAGACCGAGGACAGGGGGCCGAAGGTCATCCGAGCAGTACTTC